Sequencing of this T cell receptor beta chain was carried out in a study of response to subunit inactivated influenza vaccine. From germline, CDR1 is DFQATT and CDR2 SNEGSKA (reference sequence). This CDR3 spans 12 amino acids. Each CDR3 protein is one row after TCRdb ran MiXCR on the RT-PCR reads. The sample has about 780,000 distinct CDR3 sequences, under 20% seen once. The chain joins TRBV20-1 to TRBJ1-1; 8 bases line up with TRBD1. The specimen comprised PBMCs from blood, sampled 5 days after vaccination. The clonotype comes from a man in his fifties who received an inactivated influenza vaccine. CDR3 nucleotide sequence: TGCCAACCGATACAGGGGGGGACTGAAGCTTTCTTT. Amino acids: CQPIQGGTEAFF.